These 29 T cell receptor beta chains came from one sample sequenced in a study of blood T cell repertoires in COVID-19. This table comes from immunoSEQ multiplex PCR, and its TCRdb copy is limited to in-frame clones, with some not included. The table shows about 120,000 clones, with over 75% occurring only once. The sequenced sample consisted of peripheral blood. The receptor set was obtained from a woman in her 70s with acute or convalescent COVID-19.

CDR3 in DNA: TGTGCCAGTAGTATAGAACAGGGTTCACACTATAATTCACCCCTCCACTTT. It codes for CASSIEQGSHYNSPLHF. The V call is TRBV19, the J call TRBJ1-6, with D perhaps matching TRBD1 (6 bases). This CDR3 is 17 amino acids long. Germline V gene sequence: CDR1 LNHDA, CDR2 SQIVND (reference sequence). V was shortened by 0 bases and J by 3 bases, with 12 bases between the two germline ends.

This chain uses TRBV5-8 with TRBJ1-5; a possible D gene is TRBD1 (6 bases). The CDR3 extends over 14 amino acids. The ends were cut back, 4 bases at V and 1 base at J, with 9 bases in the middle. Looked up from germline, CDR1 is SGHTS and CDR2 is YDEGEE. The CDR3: CASSGGRSNQPQHF. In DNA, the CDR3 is TGTGCCAGCAGCGGGGGCCGCAGCAATCAGCCCCAGCATTTT.

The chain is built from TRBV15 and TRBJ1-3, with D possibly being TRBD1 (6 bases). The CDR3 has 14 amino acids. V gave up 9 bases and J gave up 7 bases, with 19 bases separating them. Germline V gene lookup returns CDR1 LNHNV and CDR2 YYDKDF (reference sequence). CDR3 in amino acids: CATTTAGARNTIYF. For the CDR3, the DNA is TGTGCCACGACGACCGCGGGGGCGAGGAACACCATATATTTT.

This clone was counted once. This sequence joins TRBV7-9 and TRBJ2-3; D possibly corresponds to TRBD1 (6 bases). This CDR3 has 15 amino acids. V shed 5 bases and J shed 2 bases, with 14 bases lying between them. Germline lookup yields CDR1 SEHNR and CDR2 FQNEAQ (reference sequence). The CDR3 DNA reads TGTGCCAGCAGCCCTAAAGGGGGAATCACAGATACGCAGTATTTT. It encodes CASSPKGGITDTQYF.

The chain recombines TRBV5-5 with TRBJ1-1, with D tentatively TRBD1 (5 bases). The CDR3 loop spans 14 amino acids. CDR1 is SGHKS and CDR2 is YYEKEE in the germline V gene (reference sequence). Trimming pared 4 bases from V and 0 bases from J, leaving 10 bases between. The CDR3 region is CASSRGGLNTEAFF. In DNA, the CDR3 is TGTGCCAGCAGCCGGGGGGGTCTGAACACTGAAGCTTTCTTT.

CDR3 sequence: CASRPGTENTEAFF. As DNA, the CDR3 is TGCGCCAGCAGACCCGGGACAGAAAACACTGAAGCTTTCTTT. The rearrangement uses TRBV4-3 and TRBJ1-1; 7 bases are a match to TRBD1. J lost 2 bases, V lost 6 bases, and 6 bases had no gene match. The germline V gene has CDR1 LGHNA and CDR2 YSLEER. This CDR3 contains 14 residues.

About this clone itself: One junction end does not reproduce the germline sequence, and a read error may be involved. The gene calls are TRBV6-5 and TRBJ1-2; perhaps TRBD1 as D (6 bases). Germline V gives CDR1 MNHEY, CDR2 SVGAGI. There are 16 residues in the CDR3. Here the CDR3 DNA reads TGTGCCAGCAGCTACTGGCCTGGGAGGGGGGGCTATGGCTACACCTTC. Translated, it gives CASSYWPGRGGYGYTF.

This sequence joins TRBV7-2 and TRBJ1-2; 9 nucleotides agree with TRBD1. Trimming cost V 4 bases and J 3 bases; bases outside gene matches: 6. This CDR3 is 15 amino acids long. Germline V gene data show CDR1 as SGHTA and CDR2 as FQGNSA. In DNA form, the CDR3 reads TGTGCCAGCAGCTCAGGGACAGGGAAGTACTATGGCTACACCTTC. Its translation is CASSSGTGKYYGYTF.

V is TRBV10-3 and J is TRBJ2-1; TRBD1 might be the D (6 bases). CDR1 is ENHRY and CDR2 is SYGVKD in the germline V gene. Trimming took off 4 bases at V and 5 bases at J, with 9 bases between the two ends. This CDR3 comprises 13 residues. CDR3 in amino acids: CAISAYRDNEQFF. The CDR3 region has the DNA TGTGCCATCAGTGCTTACAGGGACAATGAGCAGTTCTTC.

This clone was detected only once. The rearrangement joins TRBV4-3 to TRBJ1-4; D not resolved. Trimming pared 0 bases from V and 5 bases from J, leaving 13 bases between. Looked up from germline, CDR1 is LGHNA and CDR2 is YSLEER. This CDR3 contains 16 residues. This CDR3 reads CASSQDPGKMNEKLFF. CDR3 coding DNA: TGCGCCAGCAGCCAAGACCCGGGGAAGATGAATGAAAAACTGTTTTTT.

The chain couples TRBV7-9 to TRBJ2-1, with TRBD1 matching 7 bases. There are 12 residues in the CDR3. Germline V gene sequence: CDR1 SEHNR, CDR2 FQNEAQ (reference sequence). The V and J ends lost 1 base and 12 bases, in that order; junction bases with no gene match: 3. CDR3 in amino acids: CASSLGQGAQFF. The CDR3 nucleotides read TGTGCCAGCAGCTTAGGACAGGGAGCGCAGTTCTTC.

The CDR3 here is CASSTQGGAQHF. CDR3 DNA sequence: TGTGCCAGCAGCACACAGGGGGGGGCCCAGCATTTT. V usage is TRBV7-9 and J usage is TRBJ1-5; 8 bases are shared with TRBD1. This CDR3 spans 12 amino acids. The trim removed 5 bases at V and 11 bases at J, leaving 5 bases unmatched. Germline lookup yields CDR1 SEHNR and CDR2 FQNEAQ (reference sequence).

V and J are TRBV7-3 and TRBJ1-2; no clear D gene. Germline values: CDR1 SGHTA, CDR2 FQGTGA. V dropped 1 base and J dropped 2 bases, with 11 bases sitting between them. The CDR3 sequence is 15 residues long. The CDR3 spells CASSLNGGLNYGYTF. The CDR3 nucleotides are TGTGCCAGCAGCTTAAATGGAGGACTGAACTATGGCTACACCTTC.

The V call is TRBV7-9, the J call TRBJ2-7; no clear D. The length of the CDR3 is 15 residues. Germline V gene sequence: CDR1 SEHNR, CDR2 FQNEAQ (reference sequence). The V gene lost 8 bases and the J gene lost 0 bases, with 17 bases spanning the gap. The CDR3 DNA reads TGTGCCAGCGGTAAACAGAGCACCAGCTCCTACGAGCAGTACTTC. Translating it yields CASGKQSTSSYEQYF.

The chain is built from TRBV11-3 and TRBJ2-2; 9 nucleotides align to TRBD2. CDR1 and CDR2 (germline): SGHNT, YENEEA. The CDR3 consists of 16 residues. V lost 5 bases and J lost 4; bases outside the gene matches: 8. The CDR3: CASSDRMRGGTGELFF. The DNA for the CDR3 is TGTGCCAGCAGCGACCGGATGCGGGGGGGCACCGGGGAGCTGTTTTTT.

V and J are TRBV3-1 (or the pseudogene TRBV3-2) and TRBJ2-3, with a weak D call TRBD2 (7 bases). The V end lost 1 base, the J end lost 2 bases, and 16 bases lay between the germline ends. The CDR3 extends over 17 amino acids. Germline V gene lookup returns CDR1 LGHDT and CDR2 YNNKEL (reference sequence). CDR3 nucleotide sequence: TGTGCCAGCAGCCAAGGTGGGGGGGCAGGAAACACAGATACGCAGTATTTT. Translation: CASSQGGGAGNTDTQYF.

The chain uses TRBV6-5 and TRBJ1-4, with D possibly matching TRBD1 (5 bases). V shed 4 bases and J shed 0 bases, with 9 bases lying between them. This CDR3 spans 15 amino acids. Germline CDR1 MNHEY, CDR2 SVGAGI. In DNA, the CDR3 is TGTGCCAGCAGTTCCGGGGGTGCAACTAATGAAAAACTGTTTTTT. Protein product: CASSSGGATNEKLFF.

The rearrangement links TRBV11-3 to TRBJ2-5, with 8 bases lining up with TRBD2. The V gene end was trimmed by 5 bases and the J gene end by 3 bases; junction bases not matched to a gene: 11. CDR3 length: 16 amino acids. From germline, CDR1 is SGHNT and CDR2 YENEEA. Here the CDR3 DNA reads TGTGCCAGCAGCCCCCGGACTAGCCTAAGTGAAGAGACCCAGTACTTC. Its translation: CASSPRTSLSEETQYF.

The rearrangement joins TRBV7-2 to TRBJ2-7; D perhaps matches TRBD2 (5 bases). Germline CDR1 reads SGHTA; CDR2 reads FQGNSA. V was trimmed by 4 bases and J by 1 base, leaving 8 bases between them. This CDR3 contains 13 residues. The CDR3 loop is CASSSRGSYEQYF. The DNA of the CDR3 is TGTGCCAGCAGCTCCCGGGGTTCCTACGAGCAGTACTTC.

CDR3 sequence (DNA): TGTGCCAGTAGTATACTTGCGGCTACACAGAACACTGAAGCTTTCTTT. As protein: CASSILAATQNTEAFF. This chain links TRBV19 with TRBJ1-1, with D unclear. The CDR3 is made up of 16 amino acids. Looked up from germline, CDR1 is LNHDA and CDR2 is SQIVND (reference sequence). With 2 bases removed from V and 1 base from J, the gap between germline ends came to 14 bases.

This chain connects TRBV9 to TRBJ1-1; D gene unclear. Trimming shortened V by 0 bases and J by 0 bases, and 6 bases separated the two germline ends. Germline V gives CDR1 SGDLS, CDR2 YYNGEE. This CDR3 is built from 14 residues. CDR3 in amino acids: CASSVEQMNTEAFF. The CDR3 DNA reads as TGTGCCAGCAGCGTAGAACAGATGAACACTGAAGCTTTCTTT.

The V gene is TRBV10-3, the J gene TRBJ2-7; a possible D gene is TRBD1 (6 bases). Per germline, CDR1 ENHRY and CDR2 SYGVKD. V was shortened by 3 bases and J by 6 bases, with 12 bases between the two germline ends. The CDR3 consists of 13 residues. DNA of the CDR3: TGTGCCATCAGTGAACAGGGTATGGGCGAGCAGTACGTC. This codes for CAISEQGMGEQYV.

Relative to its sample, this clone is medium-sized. CDR3 loop: CASSYEQGLSSPLHF. The CDR3 DNA reads as TGTGCCAGCAGTTACGAACAGGGGTTGAGTTCACCCCTCCACTTT. This chain connects TRBV6-2 or TRBV6-3 to TRBJ1-6, with 7 bases aligning to TRBD1. Germline trimming cut 2 bases from V and 9 bases from J; bases unmatched to any gene: 7. The germline V gene has CDR1 MNHEY and CDR2 SVGEGT. This CDR3 has 15 amino acids.

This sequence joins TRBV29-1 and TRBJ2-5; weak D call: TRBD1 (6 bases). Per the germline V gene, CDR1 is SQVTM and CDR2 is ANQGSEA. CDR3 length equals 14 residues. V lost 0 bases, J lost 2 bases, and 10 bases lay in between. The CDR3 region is CSVEDNGQQETQYF. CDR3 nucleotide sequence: TGCAGCGTTGAAGATAATGGACAGCAAGAGACCCAGTACTTC.

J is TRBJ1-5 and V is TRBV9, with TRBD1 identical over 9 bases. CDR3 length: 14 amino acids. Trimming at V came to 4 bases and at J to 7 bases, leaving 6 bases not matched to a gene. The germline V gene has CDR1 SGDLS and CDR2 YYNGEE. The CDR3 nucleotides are TGTGCCAGCAGCTCAGGACAGGGGCGCCAGCCCCAGCATTTT. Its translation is CASSSGQGRQPQHF.

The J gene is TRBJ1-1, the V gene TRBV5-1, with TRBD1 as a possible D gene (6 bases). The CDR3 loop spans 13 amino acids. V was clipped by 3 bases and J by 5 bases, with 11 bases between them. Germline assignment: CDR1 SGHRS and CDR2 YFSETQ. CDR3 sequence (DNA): TGCGCCAGCAGCTCGGACAGTATTACTGAAGCTTTCTTT. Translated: CASSSDSITEAFF. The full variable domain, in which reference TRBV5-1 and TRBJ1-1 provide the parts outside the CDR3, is KAGVTQTPRYLIKTRGQQVTLSCSPISGHRSVSWYQQTPGQGLQFLFEYFSETQRNKGNFPGRFSGRQFSNSRSEMNVSTLELGDSALYLCASSSDSITEAFFGQGTRLTVV.

CDR3 sequence: CASSLGPLAASYNEQFF. DNA for the CDR3: TGTGCCAGCAGCTTAGGCCCACTAGCAGCCTCCTACAATGAGCAGTTCTTC. This chain connects TRBV11-2 to TRBJ2-1; maybe TRBD2 (6 bases). Germline V gene data show CDR1 as SGHAT and CDR2 as FQNNGV. Between the trimmed V and J ends, which lost 1 base and 0 bases, there was a span of 13 bases. This CDR3 is built from 17 residues.

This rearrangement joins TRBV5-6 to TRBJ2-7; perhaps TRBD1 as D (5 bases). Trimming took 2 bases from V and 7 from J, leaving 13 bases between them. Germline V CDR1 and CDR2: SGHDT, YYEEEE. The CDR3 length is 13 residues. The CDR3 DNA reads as TGTGCCAGCAGCTTCTTCAGGGCTCCGGAGCAGTACTTC. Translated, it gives CASSFFRAPEQYF. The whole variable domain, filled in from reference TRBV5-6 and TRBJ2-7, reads DAGVTQSPTHLIKTRGQQVTLRCSPKSGHDTVSWYQQALGQGPQFIFQYYEEEERQRGNFPDRFSGHQFPNYSSELNVNALLLGDSALYLCASSFFRAPEQYFGPGTRLTVT.

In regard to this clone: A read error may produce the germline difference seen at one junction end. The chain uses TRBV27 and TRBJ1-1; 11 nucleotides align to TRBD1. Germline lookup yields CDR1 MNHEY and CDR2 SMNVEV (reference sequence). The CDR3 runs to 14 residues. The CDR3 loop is CASSSYGQGADAFF. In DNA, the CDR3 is TGTGCCAGCAGTTCGTATGGACAGGGGGCTGACGCTTTCTTT.